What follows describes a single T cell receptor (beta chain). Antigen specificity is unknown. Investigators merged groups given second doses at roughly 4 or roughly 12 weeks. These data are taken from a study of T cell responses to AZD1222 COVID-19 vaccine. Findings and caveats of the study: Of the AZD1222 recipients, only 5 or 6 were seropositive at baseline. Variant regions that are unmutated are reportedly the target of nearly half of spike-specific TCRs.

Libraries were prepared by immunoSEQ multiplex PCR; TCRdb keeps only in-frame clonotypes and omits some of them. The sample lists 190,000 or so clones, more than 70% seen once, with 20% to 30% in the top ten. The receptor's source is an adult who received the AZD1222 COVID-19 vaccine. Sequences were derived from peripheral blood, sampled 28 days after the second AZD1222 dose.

The CDR3 sequence: CATSTGTSGTGELFF. As DNA, the CDR3 is TGTGCCACCAGCACCGGGACTAGCGGAACCGGGGAGCTGTTTTTT. The chain carries TRBV15 and TRBJ2-2, with 11 positions matching TRBD2. This CDR3 has 15 residues. Germline V gene data show CDR1 as LNHNV and CDR2 as YYDKDF (reference sequence). The J segment lost 5 bases and the V segment lost 4 bases, leaving 3 bases of the junction unmatched.